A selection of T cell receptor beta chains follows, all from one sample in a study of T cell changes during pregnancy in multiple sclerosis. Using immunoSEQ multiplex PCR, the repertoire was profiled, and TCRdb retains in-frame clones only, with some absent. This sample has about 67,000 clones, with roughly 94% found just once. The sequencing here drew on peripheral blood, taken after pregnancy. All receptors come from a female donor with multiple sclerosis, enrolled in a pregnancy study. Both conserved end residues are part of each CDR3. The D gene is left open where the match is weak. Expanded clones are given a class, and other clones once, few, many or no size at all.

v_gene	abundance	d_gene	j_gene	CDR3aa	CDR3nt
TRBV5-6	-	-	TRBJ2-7	CASSSGVSYEQYF	TGTGCCAGCAGCTCGGGGGTCTCCTACGAGCAGTACTTC
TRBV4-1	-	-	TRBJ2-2	CASSQALASTGELFF	TGCGCCAGCAGCCAAGCCCTAGCGAGCACCGGGGAGCTGTTTTTT
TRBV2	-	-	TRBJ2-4	CASSFGVAKNIQYF	TGTGCCAGCAGCTTCGGAGTAGCCAAAAACATTCAGTACTTC
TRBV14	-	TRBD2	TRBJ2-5	CASSYRLAGEETQYF	TGTGCCAGCAGCTACCGACTAGCGGGAGAAGAGACCCAGTACTTC
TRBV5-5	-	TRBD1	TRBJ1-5	CASSPGDSSNQPQHF	TGTGCCAGCAGCCCCGGGGACAGTAGCAATCAGCCCCAGCATTTT
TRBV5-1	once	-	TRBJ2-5	CASSFLETQYF	TGCGCCAGCAGCTTTCTAGAGACCCAGTACTTC
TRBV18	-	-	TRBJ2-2	CASSPQGERTGELFF	TGTGCCAGCTCACCACAGGGGGAAAGGACCGGGGAGCTGTTTTTT
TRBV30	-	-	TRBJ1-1	CAWITGLGTEAFF	TGTGCCTGGATCACAGGGCTTGGGACTGAAGCTTTCTTT
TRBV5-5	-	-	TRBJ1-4	CASSPPPGGTNEKLFF	TGTGCCAGCAGCCCCCCTCCGGGGGGCACTAATGAAAAACTGTTTTTT
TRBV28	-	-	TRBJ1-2	CASSSADEGYTF	TGTGCCAGCAGTTCCGCCGATGAGGGCTACACCTTC
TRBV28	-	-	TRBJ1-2	CASSSGGGRSYGYTF	TGTGCCAGCAGTTCCGGGGGGGGGAGATCCTATGGCTACACCTTC
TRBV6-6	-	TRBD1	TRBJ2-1	CASSGDRGTYNEQFF	TGTGCCAGCAGCGGGGACAGGGGAACCTACAATGAGCAGTTCTTC
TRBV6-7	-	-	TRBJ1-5	CASRTGLRGSSDSNQPQHF	TGTGCCAGCAGGACGGGACTGAGGGGTTCGAGTGATAGCAATCAGCCCCAGCATTTT
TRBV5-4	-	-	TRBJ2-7	CASSFKGQSYEQYF	TGTGCCAGCAGCTTTAAGGGGCAATCCTACGAGCAGTACTTC
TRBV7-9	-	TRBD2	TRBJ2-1	CASSPMTSGKSSYNEQFF	TGTGCCAGCAGCCCGATGACTAGCGGGAAAAGCTCCTACAATGAGCAGTTCTTC
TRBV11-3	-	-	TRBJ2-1	CASSLSMRGEQFF	TGTGCCAGCAGCCTCTCAATGAGAGGTGAGCAGTTCTTC
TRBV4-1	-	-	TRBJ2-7	CASSHDPRTSSPEQYF	TGCGCCAGCAGCCACGACCCCAGAACTAGCTCTCCCGAGCAGTACTTC
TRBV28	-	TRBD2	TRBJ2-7	CASSLGSGGPYEQYF	TGTGCCAGCAGTTTAGGTAGCGGGGGCCCCTACGAGCAGTACTTC
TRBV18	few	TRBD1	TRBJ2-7	CASSPGTEAYGQYF	TGTGCCAGCTCACCAGGGACAGAGGCATACGGGCAGTACTTC
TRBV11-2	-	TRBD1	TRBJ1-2	CASSFGSGTGSYGYTF	TGTGCCAGCAGCTTTGGATCCGGGACAGGGAGCTATGGCTACACCTTC
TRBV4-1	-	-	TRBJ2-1	CASSQVIVSSYNEQFF	TGCGCCAGCAGCCAAGTTATAGTAAGCTCCTACAATGAGCAGTTCTTC
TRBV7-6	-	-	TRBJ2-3	CASSSRQGTDTQYF	TGTGCCAGCAGCTCTAGACAGGGCACAGATACGCAGTATTTT